The 6 T cell receptor beta chains in this list originate from one sample, sequenced in a study of cytomegalovirus exposure and HLA in healthy donors. Primers: 60 Vbeta forward and 13 Jbeta reverse. The protocol was immunoSEQ multiplex PCR, while the TCRdb copy is restricted to in-frame clones and leaves out a portion. Of about 140,000 clones in the sample, roughly three fifths were seen once. Specimen: PBMCs. The receptor source for this set is a woman aged 60-70 years in good health and CMV-seronegative.

CDR3 sequence: CASSFSGTTYNEQFF. The CDR3 region has the DNA TGTGCCAGCAGCTTTAGCGGGACTACCTACAATGAGCAGTTCTTC. The chain joins TRBV7-8 to TRBJ2-1; TRBD2 aligns across 8 bases. Germline assignment: CDR1 SGHVS and CDR2 FQNEAQ. V gave up 3 bases and J gave up 2 bases; unmatched junction bases: 3. The CDR3 sequence is 15 residues long.

Concerning this clone: Other DNA sequences in this sample translate to the same CDR3. This chain links TRBV5-1 with TRBJ2-3; the match to TRBD2 covers 12 bases. The V gene end was trimmed by 0 bases and the J gene end by 6 bases; junction bases not matched to a gene: 2. The length of the CDR3 is 15 residues. Germline CDR1 SGHRS, CDR2 YFSETQ. The CDR3 DNA is TGCGCCAGCAGCTTGGGTCTAGCGGGAGGGGATACGCAGTATTTT. This codes for CASSLGLAGGDTQYF. Full variable domain (remainder filled in from reference TRBV5-1 and TRBJ2-3): KAGVTQTPRYLIKTRGQQVTLSCSPISGHRSVSWYQQTPGQGLQFLFEYFSETQRNKGNFPGRFSGRQFSNSRSEMNVSTLELGDSALYLCASSLGLAGGDTQYFGPGTRLTVL.

This clone was detected once. An end of the junction does not agree with germline; a read error may underlie this. The chain's CDR3 is CARSLWLAGMVGDEQYF. CDR3 bases: TGTGCCCGCAGCTTATGGCTAGCGGGAATGGTCGGGGACGAGCAGTACTTC. This chain links TRBV5-6 with TRBJ2-7; TRBD2 aligns across 9 bases. Germline CDR1 is SGHDT and CDR2 is YYEEEE. The CDR3 is 17 amino acids.

V and J are TRBV2 and TRBJ1-4, with unresolved D. The CDR3 runs 14 residues. With 6 bases removed from V and 3 bases from J, the gap between germline ends came to 11 bases. Per the germline V gene, CDR1 is SNHLY and CDR2 is FYNNEI. CDR3: CASRSFVANEKLFF. CDR3 bases: TGTGCCAGCAGGAGCTTTGTAGCTAATGAAAAACTGTTTTTT.

The chain is built from TRBV29-1 and TRBJ1-2, with 11 nucleotides matching TRBD1. Germline values: CDR1 SQVTM, CDR2 ANQGSEA. Trimming took 4 bases from V and 6 from J; bases not matched to a gene: 10. There are 15 residues in the CDR3. CDR3 loop: CSVGTGGDRAHGYTF. The CDR3 DNA reads TGCAGCGTTGGGACAGGGGGCGATCGGGCGCATGGCTACACCTTC.

This chain connects TRBV5-5 to TRBJ2-5; 13 positions agree with TRBD2. Trimming cost V 4 bases and J 2 bases; bases outside gene matches: 5. In germline, CDR1 is SGHKS, CDR2 YYEKEE (reference sequence). This CDR3 region has 16 residues. The DNA of the CDR3 is TGTGCCAGCAGCGACGGGACTAGCGGGGTTCAAGAGACCCAGTACTTC. Its protein is CASSDGTSGVQETQYF.